This is a list of T cell receptor beta chains from one sample in a study of T cell responses to AZD1222 COVID-19 vaccine. TCRdb's copy holds only in-frame clones and misses some; the assay was immunoSEQ multiplex PCR. This sample yields some 54,000 clones, of which 87% are seen a single time; 3.5% to 4% belongs to the top ten. Sequences were derived from peripheral blood, sampled on day 0 of AZD1222 vaccination. These receptors originate from an adult in good health. Each CDR3 is given with its conserved first and last residue. D genes are given only for firm matches. Some rows mark clone size as missing; the rest say once, few, many or name a class of expanded clone.

clone size	V gene	J gene	D gene	CDR3 DNA	CDR3 protein
-	TRBV28	TRBJ1-4	-	TGTGCCAGCAGTTCCGGACAGCTATTAACAACTAATGAAAAACTGTTTTTT	CASSSGQLLTTNEKLFF
-	TRBV4-1	TRBJ1-1	-	TGCGCCAGCAGCCAAGATAATAGGCCTGAAGCTTTCTTT	CASSQDNRPEAFF
once	TRBV6-5	TRBJ2-7	-	TGTGCCAGCAGACGAACAGGGACCCCCTACTACGAGCAGTACTTC	CASRRTGTPYYEQYF
-	TRBV19	TRBJ1-2	-	TGTGCCAGTAGTATTAGAGGGGCCGGGGACGGCTACACCTTC	CASSIRGAGDGYTF
-	TRBV30	TRBJ2-7	-	TGTGCCTGGAGGGATCCAGCCTACGAGCAGTACTTC	CAWRDPAYEQYF
-	TRBV3-1/TRBV3-2	TRBJ1-2	-	TGTGCCAGCAGCCTAGCTACAGGAGAGAAAACCTTC	CASSLATGEKTF
-	TRBV15	TRBJ2-1	-	TGTGCCACCAGCAGAGAGGGGAGCTCCTACAATGAGCAGTTCTTC	CATSREGSSYNEQFF
once	TRBV14	TRBJ2-2	-	TGTGCCAGCAGCCAAAGTGGCCCCGGGGAGCTGTTTTTT	CASSQSGPGELFF
-	TRBV5-5	TRBJ1-6	TRBD1	TGTGCCAGCAGTCATCCCGGGACAGGGGAAAATTCACCCCTCCACTTT	CASSHPGTGENSPLHF
-	TRBV27	TRBJ1-1	-	TGTGCCAGCAGTTACGGGTTGAACACTGAAGCTTTCTTT	CASSYGLNTEAFF
-	TRBV7-2	TRBJ1-1	TRBD1	TGTGCCAGCAGCTCGGGGACAGCGAACACTGAAGCTTTCTTT	CASSSGTANTEAFF
-	TRBV9	TRBJ2-3	-	TGTGCCAGCAGCGTAGCTGGGGGGGGCGGTTTCGATACGCAGTATTTT	CASSVAGGGGFDTQYF
-	TRBV7-7	TRBJ1-3	-	TGTGCCAGCAGCTTAGGAGGGGATGGAAACACCATATATTTT	CASSLGGDGNTIYF
-	TRBV6-1	TRBJ1-2	-	TGTGCCAGCAGTGATAACAACGGTCCCAGCTATGGCTACACCTTC	CASSDNNGPSYGYTF
-	TRBV3-1/TRBV3-2	TRBJ1-1	-	TGTGCCAGCAGCCACCACGGGGGCAGGGGAACTGAAGCTTTCTTT	CASSHHGGRGTEAFF
-	TRBV19	TRBJ2-1	TRBD2	TGTGCCAGTAGTATCCTCTCTAGCGGGGGCCTCTACAATGAGCAGTTCTTC	CASSILSSGGLYNEQFF
-	TRBV28	TRBJ1-5	-	TGTGCCAGCAGTTTTACTTATTCCGCAATAGGTTGGGAGCCCCAGCATTTT	CASSFTYSAIGWEPQHF
-	TRBV6-1	TRBJ1-1	-	TGTGCCAGCAGTGAAGGCCCCGGCCCGAACACTGAAGCTTTCTTT	CASSEGPGPNTEAFF
-	TRBV30	TRBJ1-1	TRBD1	TGTGCCTGGAGTAATACAGGGGTGACTGAAGCTTTCTTT	CAWSNTGVTEAFF
-	TRBV28	TRBJ2-5	-	TGTGCCAGCAGTTTGGGCAGGGCAGCCGAGACCCAGTACTTC	CASSLGRAAETQYF
-	TRBV25-1	TRBJ1-2	-	TGTGCCAGCACCCCAGGTCCGGGGGCCCATGGCTACACCTTC	CASTPGPGAHGYTF
-	TRBV7-9	TRBJ2-7	TRBD1	TGTGCCAGCAGCTCGATCGGGACAGGGAGCTACGAGCAGTACTTC	CASSSIGTGSYEQYF
-	TRBV5-6	TRBJ1-3	-	TGTGCCAGCAGCTTGGACAGGCTCTCTGGAAACACCATATATTTT	CASSLDRLSGNTIYF
-	TRBV7-6	TRBJ1-1	TRBD1	TGTGCCAGCAGCCAGGGACAGGGAAACACTGAAGCTTTCTTT	CASSQGQGNTEAFF
-	TRBV5-4	TRBJ1-2	-	TGTGCCAGCAGCTTGAAGGCAGGGGTATATAACTATGGCTACACCTTC	CASSLKAGVYNYGYTF
-	TRBV18	TRBJ2-1	TRBD1	TGTGCCAGCTCACCACGGGACAGACGCTCCTACAATGAGCAGTTCTTC	CASSPRDRRSYNEQFF
-	TRBV7-8	TRBJ1-5	-	TGTGCCAGCAGCTTACGGGGGAATAGCAATCAGCCCCAGCATTTT	CASSLRGNSNQPQHF
-	TRBV7-2	TRBJ1-2	TRBD1	TGTGCCAGCAGCTTGGGACAGGGCGTCTATGGCTACACCTTC	CASSLGQGVYGYTF
-	TRBV30	TRBJ1-2	-	TGTGCCTGGAGCGCGGGGGGAGGCTACACCTTC	CAWSAGGGYTF
-	TRBV4-1	TRBJ1-2	TRBD1	TGCGCCAGCAGCCCCCGGTCTGACAGGGGGAAGATCGGCTACACCTTC	CASSPRSDRGKIGYTF
few	TRBV12-5	TRBJ2-3	-	TGTGCTAGTGGTTTGGTAGGTGGGGCAGGATCCACAGATACGCAGTATTTT	CASGLVGGAGSTDTQYF
-	TRBV5-5	TRBJ1-2	-	TGTGCCAGCAGTTCGGGGGCCTATGGCTACACCTTC	CASSSGAYGYTF
-	TRBV19	TRBJ2-1	-	TGTGCCAGTAGTATTATCCAGGGCTCCTACAATGAGCAGTTCTTC	CASSIIQGSYNEQFF
-	TRBV12-3/TRBV12-4	TRBJ1-1	TRBD1	TGTGCCAGCAGTGGACAGGGGGTCACTGAAGCTTTCTTT	CASSGQGVTEAFF
-	TRBV6-2/TRBV6-3	TRBJ1-6	TRBD1	TGTGCCAGCAGTCGGACAGGGTCAAATTCACCCCTCCACTTT	CASSRTGSNSPLHF
-	TRBV6-5	TRBJ1-5	TRBD1	TGTGCCAGCAGTCCGGGACAGGTTAATCAGCCCCAGCATTTT	CASSPGQVNQPQHF
-	TRBV7-9	TRBJ2-1	TRBD2	TGTGCCAGCAGCTTGGGTCTAGCGGGGGACAATGAGCAGTTCTTC	CASSLGLAGDNEQFF
-	TRBV12-2	TRBJ2-7	-	TGTGCAAGTCGCTTACAGTCACCAGGGACAGGGGTTCACGAGCAGTACTTC	CASRLQSPGTGVHEQYF
-	TRBV1	TRBJ2-7	-	TGCACCAGCAGGGGCTGCGAGCAGTACTTC	CTSRGCEQYF